This T cell receptor (beta chain) was identified in a study of shared clonotypes between healthy human individuals. After removal of 5 bases from V and 4 bases from J, the junction contained 10 bases not matched to a gene. The CDR3 is 15 residues long. Germline CDR1 SNHLY, CDR2 FYNNEI. Repertoires were generated with immunoSEQ multiplex PCR, while TCRdb's copy carries only in-frame clones and drops some. The data show fewer than 500,000 clones, about three quarters seen once. The sequencing sample was made of PBMCs. This receptor was obtained from a middle-aged woman in good health. Some clones in this sample may be carry-over from other donors' samples. The chain carries TRBV2 and TRBJ1-1, with TRBD1 identical over 7 bases. The CDR3 region is CASSSSGTVFTEAFF. As DNA, the CDR3 is TGTGCCAGCAGTTCTTCTGGGACAGTTTTCACTGAAGCTTTCTTT.